A single sample is the source of the 6 T cell receptor beta chains below, sequenced in a study of cytomegalovirus exposure and HLA in healthy donors. The study ran its PCR with 60 Vbeta and 13 Jbeta primers. Clones were read by immunoSEQ multiplex PCR, and TCRdb kept only the in-frame ones, dropping some. Of about 130,000 clones in the sample, 74% are singletons; the top ten hold roughly 7%. Sequencing was performed on PBMCs. All receptors derive from a male donor in good health and CMV-seronegative.

A single count supports this clone. The junction differs from germline at one of its ends, possibly a read error. The same CDR3 is also encoded by other DNA sequences in this sample. This rearrangement joins TRBV7-2 to TRBJ2-1; tentative D call: TRBD2 (5 bases). The CDR3 consists of 15 residues. Germline lookup yields CDR1 SGHTA and CDR2 FQGNSA. The CDR3 nucleotides read TGCGCCAGCAGCAAAGCGGCGTTTCCGAACAATGAGCAGTTCTTC. It translates to CASSKAAFPNNEQFF.

This sequence joins TRBV9 and TRBJ2-1; 14 bases fit TRBD2. The V gene's germline CDR1 is SGDLS and CDR2 YYNGEE. Losses at the gene ends were 4 bases for V and 8 bases for J; bases not matched to a gene: 8. The CDR3 is 16 residues long. The CDR3 DNA follows: TGTGCCAGCAGCCCGAGGGGGGGACTAGCGGGGGATGAGCAGTTCTTC. Protein product: CASSPRGGLAGDEQFF. Variable domain in full (rest from reference TRBV9 and TRBJ2-1): DSGVTQTPKHLITATGQRVTLRCSPRSGDLSVYWYQQSLDQGLQFLIQYYNGEERAKGNILERFSAQQFPDLHSELNLSSLELGDSALYFCASSPRGGLAGDEQFFGPGTRLTVL.

This sequence joins TRBV5-4 and TRBJ2-5; the D gene is possibly TRBD2 (6 bases). The CDR3 spans 14 residues. The germline V gene has CDR1 SGHNT and CDR2 YYREEE (reference sequence). V lost 4 bases, J lost 5 bases, and 15 bases lay in between. CDR3 nucleotides: TGTGCCAGCAGCCCCATGGGGGGAGGCGAGACCCAGTACTTC. This translates into CASSPMGGGETQYF.

V and J are TRBV19 and TRBJ2-1; D possibly corresponds to TRBD2 (5 bases). V lost 1 base to trimming and J lost 5 bases, with 6 bases between them. The CDR3 contains 13 residues. Per germline, CDR1 LNHDA and CDR2 SQIVND (reference sequence). The CDR3 DNA reads as TGTGCCAGTAGTATAGGAGGGAACAATGAGCAGTTCTTC. Amino acids: CASSIGGNNEQFF.

V usage is TRBV28 and J usage is TRBJ1-4; D might be TRBD1 (5 bases). CDR1 is MDHEN and CDR2 is SYDVKM in the germline V gene. The CDR3 has 13 amino acids. V lost 8 bases to trimming and J lost 6 bases, with 13 bases between them. CDR3 DNA sequence: TGTGCCAGCCAGGGCGCCCGGGATGAAAAACTGTTTTTT. It encodes CASQGARDEKLFF.

This chain connects TRBV30 to TRBJ1-2; D gene uncertain. CDR3 length: 12 amino acids. The germline gives CDR1 GTSNPN, CDR2 SVGIG (reference sequence). Trimming took off 3 bases at V and 2 bases at J, with 7 bases between the two ends. Here the CDR3 DNA reads TGTGCCTGGAGGGGCAGAAACTATGGCTACACCTTC. This sequence encodes CAWRGRNYGYTF.